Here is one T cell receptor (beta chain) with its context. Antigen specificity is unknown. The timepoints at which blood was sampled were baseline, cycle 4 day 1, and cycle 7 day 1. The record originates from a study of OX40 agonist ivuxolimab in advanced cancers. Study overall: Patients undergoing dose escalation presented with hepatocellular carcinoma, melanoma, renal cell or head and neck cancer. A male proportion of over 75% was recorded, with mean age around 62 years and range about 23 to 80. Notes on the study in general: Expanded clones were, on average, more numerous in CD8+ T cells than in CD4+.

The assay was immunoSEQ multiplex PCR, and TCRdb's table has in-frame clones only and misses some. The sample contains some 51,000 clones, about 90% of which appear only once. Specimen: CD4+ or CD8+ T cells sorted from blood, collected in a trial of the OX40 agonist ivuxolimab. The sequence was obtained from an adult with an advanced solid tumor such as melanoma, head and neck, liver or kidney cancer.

This CDR3 reads CASSSSTDRVVDTEAFF. The CDR3 DNA reads TGTGCCAGCAGCTCGTCGACAGACAGGGTTGTGGACACTGAAGCTTTCTTT. This sequence joins TRBV9 and TRBJ1-1; 7 bases agree with TRBD1. The CDR3 consists of 17 residues. From germline, CDR1 is SGDLS and CDR2 YYNGEE. V was clipped by 4 bases and J by 3 bases; unmatched bases: 15.